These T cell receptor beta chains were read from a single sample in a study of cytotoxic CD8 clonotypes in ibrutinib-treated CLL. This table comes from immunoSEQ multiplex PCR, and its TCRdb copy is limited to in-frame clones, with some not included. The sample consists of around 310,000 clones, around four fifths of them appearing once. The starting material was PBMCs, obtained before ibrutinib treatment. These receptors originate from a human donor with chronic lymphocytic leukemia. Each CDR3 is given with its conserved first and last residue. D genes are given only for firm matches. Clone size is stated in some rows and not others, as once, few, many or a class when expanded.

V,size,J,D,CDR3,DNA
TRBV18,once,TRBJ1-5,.,CASSPSGVGGNQPQHF,TGTGCCAGCTCACCAAGTGGGGTAGGTGGCAATCAGCCCCAGCATTTT
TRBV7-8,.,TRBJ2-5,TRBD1,CASSLGVTGRETQYF,TGTGCCAGCAGCTTAGGGGTGACAGGGAGAGAGACCCAGTACTTC
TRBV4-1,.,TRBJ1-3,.,CASSQVFADTIYF,TGCGCCAGCAGCCAAGTGTTTGCGGACACCATATATTTT
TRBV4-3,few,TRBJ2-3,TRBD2,CASSPLAGADTDTQYF,TGCGCCAGCAGCCCCTTAGCGGGGGCTGACACAGATACGCAGTATTTT
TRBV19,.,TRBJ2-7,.,CASRETGHEQYF,TGTGCCAGTAGGGAGACGGGACACGAGCAGTACTTC
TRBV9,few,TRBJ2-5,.,CASSVGRRGETQYF,TGTGCCAGCAGCGTAGGCAGGAGGGGGGAGACCCAGTACTTC
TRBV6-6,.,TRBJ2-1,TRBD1,CASSQGATKQFF,TGTGCCAGCAGCCAGGGGGCCACTAAGCAGTTCTTC
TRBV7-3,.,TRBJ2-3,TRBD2,CASSLTSGMSDTQYF,TGTGCCAGCAGCTTAACTAGCGGGATGTCAGATACGCAGTATTTT
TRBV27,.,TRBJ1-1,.,CASTGNFNTEAFF,TGTGCCAGCACCGGAAACTTTAACACTGAAGCTTTCTTT
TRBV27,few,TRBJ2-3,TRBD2,CASRSSGRVDTQYF,TGTGCCAGCAGATCTAGCGGGAGGGTTGATACGCAGTATTTT
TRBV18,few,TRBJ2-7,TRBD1,CASSLGTGSEQYF,TGTGCCAGCTCACTAGGGACAGGGAGCGAGCAGTACTTC
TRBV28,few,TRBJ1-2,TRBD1,CASSPNPGTVHYGYTF,TGTGCCAGCAGTCCCAACCCCGGGACAGTACACTATGGCTACACCTTC
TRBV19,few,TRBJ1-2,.,CASSPPTENYGYTF,TGTGCCAGTAGTCCCCCGACGGAGAACTATGGCTACACCTTC
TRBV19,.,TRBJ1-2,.,CASRDDPSAYDGYTF,TGTGCCAGTAGGGACGACCCCTCCGCATACGATGGCTACACCTTC
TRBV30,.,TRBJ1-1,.,CAWSVGGRTEAFF,TGTGCCTGGAGTGTGGGGGGGCGGACTGAAGCTTTCTTT
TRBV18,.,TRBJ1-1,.,CASSPSFENTEAFF,TGTGCCAGCTCTCCATCATTCGAGAACACTGAAGCTTTCTTT
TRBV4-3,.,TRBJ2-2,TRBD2,CASSQAPGGGRGSGELFF,TGCGCCAGCAGCCAAGCTCCAGGCGGCGGGAGGGGGAGCGGGGAGCTGTTTTTT
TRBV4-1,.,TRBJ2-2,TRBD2,CASSRQGLAGEVGELFF,TGCGCCAGCAGCCGCCAGGGACTAGCGGGAGAGGTTGGGGAGCTGTTTTTT
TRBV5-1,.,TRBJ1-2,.,CASSFGGTGYGYTF,TGCGCCAGCAGCTTTGGCGGGACGGGATATGGCTACACCTTC
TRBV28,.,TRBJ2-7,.,CASKNRDRIYEQYF,TGTGCCAGCAAGAACCGGGACCGCATTTACGAGCAGTACTTC
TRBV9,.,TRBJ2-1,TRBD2,CASSIAGGPDNEQFF,TGTGCCAGCAGCATAGCGGGAGGGCCGGACAATGAGCAGTTCTTC
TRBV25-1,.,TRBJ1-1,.,CASSEVGDLYAFF,TGTGCCAGCAGTGAGGTGGGCGACCTGTATGCTTTCTTT
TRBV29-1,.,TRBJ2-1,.,CSVEDLRSLWDNEQFF,TGCAGCGTTGAAGATCTTCGGTCACTCTGGGACAATGAGCAGTTCTTC
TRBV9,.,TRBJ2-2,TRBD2,CASSPTSAGELFF,TGTGCCAGCAGCCCGACTAGCGCCGGGGAGCTGTTTTTT
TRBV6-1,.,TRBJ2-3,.,CASRPNTDTQYF,TGTGCCAGCAGACCGAACACAGATACGCAGTATTTT
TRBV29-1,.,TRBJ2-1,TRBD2,CSVAGLAGVGEFF,TGCAGCGTGGCGGGGTTAGCGGGAGTCGGTGAGTTCTTC
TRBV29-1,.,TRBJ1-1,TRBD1,CSAAGQDAAGNTEAFF,TGCAGCGCCGCCGGACAGGACGCCGCCGGGAACACTGAAGCTTTCTTT
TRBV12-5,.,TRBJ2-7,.,CASGLVSPSGPQYF,TGTGCTAGTGGTTTGGTATCCCCCTCGGGGCCGCAGTACTTC
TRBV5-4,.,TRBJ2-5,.,CASSWTKGETQYF,TGTGCCAGCAGCTGGACCAAAGGAGAGACCCAGTACTTC
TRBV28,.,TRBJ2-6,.,CASSYRVTAKYSGANVLTF,TGTGCCAGCAGTTACCGGGTAACAGCTAAATACTCTGGGGCCAACGTCCTGACTTTC
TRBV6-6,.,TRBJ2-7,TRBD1,CASSYATGGRDEQYF,TGTGCCAGCAGTTACGCGACAGGGGGCCGGGACGAGCAGTACTTC
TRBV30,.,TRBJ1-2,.,CAWSRSQGRWGYTF,TGTGCCTGGAGCAGGTCCCAAGGTAGATGGGGCTACACCTTC
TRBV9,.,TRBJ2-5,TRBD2,CASSLGNSAGGETQYF,TGTGCCAGCAGCCTTGGGAATAGCGCGGGGGGAGAGACCCAGTACTTC
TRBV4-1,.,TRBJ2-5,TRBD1,CASSLHRVAPVPTGGRETQYF,TGCGCCAGCAGCCTACATAGGGTCGCCCCTGTTCCGACAGGGGGGCGAGAGACCCAGTACTTC
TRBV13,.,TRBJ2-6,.,CASSLVRGTASGANVLTF,TGTGCCAGCAGCTTAGTGAGGGGAACAGCGTCTGGGGCCAACGTCCTGACTTTC
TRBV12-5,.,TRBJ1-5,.,CASAGWALQPQHF,TGTGCTAGTGCTGGGTGGGCACTTCAGCCCCAGCATTTT
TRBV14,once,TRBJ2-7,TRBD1,CASSQTTGQAYEQYF,TGTGCCAGCAGCCAGACGACAGGGCAGGCCTACGAGCAGTACTTC
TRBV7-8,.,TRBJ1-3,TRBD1,CASSVPGQSSGNTIYF,TGTGCCAGCAGCGTACCGGGACAGAGCTCTGGAAACACCATATATTTT
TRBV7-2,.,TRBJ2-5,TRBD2,CASSLGALAGEETQYF,TGTGCCAGCAGCTTAGGGGCTCTAGCGGGAGAGGAGACCCAGTACTTC
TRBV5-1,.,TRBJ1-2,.,CASSLGGSYYGYTF,TGCGCCAGCAGCTTGGGGGGGTCTTACTATGGCTACACCTTC